The next 15 T cell receptor beta chains were all read from a single sample in a study of CD8 T cells in cerebrospinal fluid in Alzheimer's disease. TCRdb derives one entry per CDR3 protein from the 10x single-cell sequencing reads, leaving out DNA. The data show 960 or so distinct CDR3 sequences, and the top ten clones hold 15% to 18%. The sample consisted of cerebrospinal fluid. The receptor set was obtained from a human donor in good health.

This clonotype is called medium-sized based on its frequency. J is TRBJ1-1 and V is TRBV6-5; the TRBD1 assignment by TCRdb is unverifiable without DNA. Germline V gives CDR1 MNHEY, CDR2 SVGAGI. This CDR3 comprises 14 residues. This chain's CDR3 is CASSNTRGHTEAFF.

This clonotype is labeled large based on frequency. The chain carries TRBV4-1 and TRBJ2-7. Germline V gene sequence: CDR1 MGHRA, CDR2 YSYEKL. The CDR3 sequence is 14 residues long. The CDR3 loop is CASSQDSQPYEQYF.

Its frequency marks this clonotype as medium-sized. The V and J genes are TRBV11-2 and TRBJ1-5. The CDR3 loop spans 14 amino acids. Germline CDR1 SGHAT, CDR2 FQNNGV. The CDR3: CASSLSGPNQPQHF.

The CDR3 loop reads CASSIDSRQNLEAFF. V usage is TRBV19 and J usage is TRBJ1-1. The CDR3 contains 15 residues. CDR1 and CDR2 (germline): LNHDA, SQIVND (reference sequence).

The V and J genes are TRBV6-5 and TRBJ1-6; the TCRdb D gene call, TRBD1, has no DNA to confirm it. Germline V gene data show CDR1 as MNHEY and CDR2 as SVGAGI. CDR3 length: 14 residues. The CDR3 is CASSYQGFFSPLHF.

This clonotype is classed as medium-sized by frequency. The chain joins TRBV3-1 to TRBJ1-6. CDR3 length equals 16 residues. Germline V CDR1 and CDR2: LGHDT, YNNKEL (reference sequence). The CDR3 reads CASSQGPPGLNSPLHF.

This clonotype is identified as medium-sized (0.01 to 0.1%) from frequency. The V gene is TRBV19, the J gene TRBJ2-1; TCRdb indicates TRBD1, and absent DNA this call remains unverified. The CDR3 extends over 16 amino acids. CDR1 is LNHDA and CDR2 is SQIVND in the germline V gene (reference sequence). The CDR3 is CASSAPGTGVGNEQFF.

Frequency places this clonotype as medium-sized. This rearrangement joins TRBV5-1 to TRBJ2-3; without DNA, the TCRdb call of TRBD2 cannot be checked. The germline V gene encodes CDR1 SGHRS and CDR2 YFSETQ. This CDR3 is built from 16 residues. The CDR3 here is CASSLVSGRATDTQYF. The full variable domain, in which reference TRBV5-1 and TRBJ2-3 provide the parts outside the CDR3, is KAGVTQTPRYLIKTRGQQVTLSCSPISGHRSVSWYQQTPGQGLQFLFEYFSETQRNKGNFPGRFSGRQFSNSRSEMNVSTLELGDSALYLCASSLVSGRATDTQYFGPGTRLTVL.

This clonotype shows up as medium-sized (0.01 to 0.1%) by frequency. The chain employs TRBV7-2 and TRBJ2-1; with no DNA, the TCRdb D assignment of TRBD1 cannot be verified. The germline gives CDR1 SGHTA, CDR2 FQGNSA. This CDR3 contains 13 residues. CDR3 sequence: CASSGGSYNEQFF. Combining the CDR3 with reference TRBV7-2 and TRBJ2-1 gives the whole variable domain GAGVSQSPSNKVTEKGKDVELRCDPISGHTALYWYRQSLGQGLEFLIYFQGNSAPDKSGLPSDRFSAERTGGSVSTLTIQRTQQEDSAVYLCASSGGSYNEQFFGPGTRLTVL.

Measured by frequency, this clonotype is medium-sized. J is TRBJ2-1 and V is TRBV20-1. The CDR3 spans 13 residues. Germline V gives CDR1 DFQATT, CDR2 SNEGSKA (reference sequence). CDR3 sequence: CSARESSYNEQFF.

This CDR3 reads CASSPLLPDGVPNEKLFF. V gene TRBV11-2 combines with J gene TRBJ1-4. The CDR3 spans 18 residues. The germline CDR1 and CDR2 sequences are SGHAT and FQNNGV.

This clonotype is called medium-sized based on its frequency. V gene TRBV20-1 combines with J gene TRBJ1-2; TCRdb's assignment of TRBD1 cannot be checked, as there is no DNA. CDR3 length: 12 residues. In germline, CDR1 is DFQATT, CDR2 SNEGSKA (reference sequence). This chain's CDR3 is CSAAGQGVSYTF.

Considering frequency, this clonotype is large. The CDR3 sequence is CASMDRVNYGYTF. The gene calls are TRBV6-5 and TRBJ1-2. This CDR3 has 13 amino acids. Germline CDR1 MNHEY, CDR2 SVGAGI.

This clonotype is classed as large (0.1 to 1%) by frequency. The chain uses TRBV20-1 and TRBJ2-3; TCRdb returns TRBD2, unconfirmable since there is no DNA. Looked up from germline, CDR1 is DFQATT and CDR2 is SNEGSKA (reference sequence). The CDR3 contains 15 residues. The CDR3 protein is CSAHHSGLGTDTQYF.

The chain uses TRBV30 and TRBJ2-3; TCRdb selects TRBD1, and the lack of DNA leaves this call unchecked. In germline, CDR1 is GTSNPN, CDR2 SVGIG (reference sequence). The length of the CDR3 is 14 residues. The CDR3 reads CAWGTTGSTDTQYF.